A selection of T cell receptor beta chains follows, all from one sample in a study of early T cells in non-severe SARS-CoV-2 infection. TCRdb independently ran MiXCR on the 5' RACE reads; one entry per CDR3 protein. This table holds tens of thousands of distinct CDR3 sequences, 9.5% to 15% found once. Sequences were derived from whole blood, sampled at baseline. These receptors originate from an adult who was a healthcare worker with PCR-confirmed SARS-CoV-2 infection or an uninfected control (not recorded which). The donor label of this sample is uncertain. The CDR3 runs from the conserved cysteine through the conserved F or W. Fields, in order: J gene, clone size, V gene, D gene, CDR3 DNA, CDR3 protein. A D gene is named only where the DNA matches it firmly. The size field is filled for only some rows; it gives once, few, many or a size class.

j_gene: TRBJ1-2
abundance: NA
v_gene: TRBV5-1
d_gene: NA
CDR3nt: TGCGCCAGCAGCTCAAATTTGGGGCAGGCTATGGGTGGCTACACCTTC
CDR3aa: CASSSNLGQAMGGYTF

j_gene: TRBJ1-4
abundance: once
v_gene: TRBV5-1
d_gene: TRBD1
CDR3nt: TGCGCCAGCAGCAGTAGACAGGGCGAAAAACTGTTTTTT
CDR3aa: CASSSRQGEKLFF

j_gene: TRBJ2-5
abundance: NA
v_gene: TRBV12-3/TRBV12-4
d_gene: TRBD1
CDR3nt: TGTGCCAGCAGTTTAGTAAGAGGACAGGGATCTGAGACCCAGTACTTC
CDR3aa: CASSLVRGQGSETQYF

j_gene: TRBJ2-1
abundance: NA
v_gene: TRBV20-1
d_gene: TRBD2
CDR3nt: TGCAGTGCTAGAACCTCTTCAGCGGGGGTTTACAATGAGCAGTTCTTC
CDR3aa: CSARTSSAGVYNEQFF

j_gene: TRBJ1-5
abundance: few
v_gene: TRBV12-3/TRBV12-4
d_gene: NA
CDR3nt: TGTGCCAGCAGTTTAGGGTTCTCAGGAGGGGTGAGGCCCCAGCATTTT
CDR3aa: CASSLGFSGGVRPQHF

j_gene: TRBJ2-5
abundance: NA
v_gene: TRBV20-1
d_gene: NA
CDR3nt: TGCAGTGCTAGAGAAAGCAGTTATTCACTAGAGACCCAGTACTTC
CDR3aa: CSARESSYSLETQYF

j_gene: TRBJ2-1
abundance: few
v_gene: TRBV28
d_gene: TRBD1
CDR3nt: TGTGCCAGCAATACCGGGACAGGGAGATACAATGAGCAGTTCTTC
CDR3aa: CASNTGTGRYNEQFF

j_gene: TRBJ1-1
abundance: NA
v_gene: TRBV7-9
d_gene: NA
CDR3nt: TGTGCCAGCAGCCCCATTCCACGCCCTGAAGCTTTCTTT
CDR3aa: CASSPIPRPEAFF

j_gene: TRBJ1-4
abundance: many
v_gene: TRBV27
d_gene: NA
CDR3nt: TGTGCCAGCAGTTTTGATGGGACGGGGAGTGAAAAACTGTTTTTT
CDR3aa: CASSFDGTGSEKLFF

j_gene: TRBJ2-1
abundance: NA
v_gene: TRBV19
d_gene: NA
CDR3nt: TGTGCCAGTAGTATGGGGTGGGATACCTCCTACAATGAGCAGTTCTTC
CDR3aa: CASSMGWDTSYNEQFF

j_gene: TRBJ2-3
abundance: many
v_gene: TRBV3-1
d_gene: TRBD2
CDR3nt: TGTGCCAGCAGCCAGGAACTAGCGGAACTATGGACAGATACGCAGTATTTT
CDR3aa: CASSQELAELWTDTQYF

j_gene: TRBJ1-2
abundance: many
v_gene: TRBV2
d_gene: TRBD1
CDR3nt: TGTGCCAGCAGTGGGGACAGGGTCAACTATGGCTACACCTTC
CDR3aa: CASSGDRVNYGYTF

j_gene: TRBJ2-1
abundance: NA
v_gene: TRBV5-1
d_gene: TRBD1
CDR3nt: TGCGCCAGCAGCTTAAGGACAGGGGCCAATGAGCAGTTCTTC
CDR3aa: CASSLRTGANEQFF

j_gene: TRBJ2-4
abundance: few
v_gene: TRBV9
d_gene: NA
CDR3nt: TGTGCCAGCAGCGTAGGCGACAGCGGCTCCAAAAACATTCAGTACTTC
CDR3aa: CASSVGDSGSKNIQYF

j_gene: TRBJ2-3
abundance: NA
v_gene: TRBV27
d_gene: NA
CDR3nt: TGTGCCAGCAGCCCAGCCCGATCCACAGATACGCAGTATTTT
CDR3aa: CASSPARSTDTQYF

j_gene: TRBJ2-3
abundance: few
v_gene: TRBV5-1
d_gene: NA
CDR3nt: TGCGCCAGCAGCTTGGCAGGGACTGGGAGCACAGATACGCAGTATTTT
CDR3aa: CASSLAGTGSTDTQYF

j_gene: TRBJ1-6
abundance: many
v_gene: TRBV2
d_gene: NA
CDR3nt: TGTGCCAGCAGTGTGATTGATAGTAATTCACCCCTCCACTTT
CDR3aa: CASSVIDSNSPLHF

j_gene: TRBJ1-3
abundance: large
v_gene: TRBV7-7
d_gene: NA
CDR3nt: TGTGCCAAGGGCGGAGCCCGCTCTGGAAACACCATATATTTT
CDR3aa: CAKGGARSGNTIYF

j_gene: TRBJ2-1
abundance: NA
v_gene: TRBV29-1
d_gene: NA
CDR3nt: TGCAGCGTCCCCGCGGCCAACCGGGGGCGACACTACAATGAGCAGTTCTTC
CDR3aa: CSVPAANRGRHYNEQFF

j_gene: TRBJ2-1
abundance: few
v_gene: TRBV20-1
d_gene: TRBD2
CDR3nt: TGCAGTGCTAGAGTTCCTCCGGGACTAGCGGGGGTAGGGTATGAGCAGTTCTTC
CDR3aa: CSARVPPGLAGVGYEQFF

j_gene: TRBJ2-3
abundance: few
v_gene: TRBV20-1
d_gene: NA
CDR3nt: TGCAGTGCTCCCCTCGATACGAGGGGGAGATCAGATACGCAGTATTTT
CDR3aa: CSAPLDTRGRSDTQYF

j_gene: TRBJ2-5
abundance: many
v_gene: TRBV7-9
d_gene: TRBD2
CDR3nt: TGTGCCAGCAGCCCCAGCTGGGGGGGAAGTAAGACCCAGTACTTC
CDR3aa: CASSPSWGGSKTQYF

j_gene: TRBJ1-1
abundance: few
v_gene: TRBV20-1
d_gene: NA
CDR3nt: TGCAGTGCTAGAGATTTGGGGACCACTGAAGCTTTCTTT
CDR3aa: CSARDLGTTEAFF

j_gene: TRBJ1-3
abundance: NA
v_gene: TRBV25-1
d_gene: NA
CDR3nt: TGTGCCAGCAGTGAATCTGGGGAAGGAGGAAACACCATATATTTT
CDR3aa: CASSESGEGGNTIYF

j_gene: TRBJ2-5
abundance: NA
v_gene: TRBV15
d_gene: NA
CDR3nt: TGTGCCACCAGCAGAGTAGGGGCAGGAGAGACCCAGTACTTC
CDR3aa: CATSRVGAGETQYF

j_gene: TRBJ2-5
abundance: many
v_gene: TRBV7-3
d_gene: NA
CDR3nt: TGTGCCAGCAGCACGAGGAGTGGGTCCCAAGAGACCCAGTACTTC
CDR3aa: CASSTRSGSQETQYF

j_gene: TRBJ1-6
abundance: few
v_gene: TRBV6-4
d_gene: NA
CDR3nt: TGTGCCAGCAGGCACCCACCGGGACAACCCCACTTT
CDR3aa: CASRHPPGQPHF

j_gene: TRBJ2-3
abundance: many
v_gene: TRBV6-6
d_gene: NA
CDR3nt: TGTGCCAGCAGTTACAACACAGATACGCAGTATTTT
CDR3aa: CASSYNTDTQYF

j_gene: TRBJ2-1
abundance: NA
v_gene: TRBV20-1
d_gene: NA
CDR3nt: TGCAGTGCACCAACTAGAATTGAGCAGTTCTTC
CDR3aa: CSAPTRIEQFF

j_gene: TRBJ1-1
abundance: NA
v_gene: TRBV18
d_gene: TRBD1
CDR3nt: TGTGCCAGCTCACGGCAGACAGGGAATAGGCTAATGAACACTGAAGCTTTCTTT
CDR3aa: CASSRQTGNRLMNTEAFF

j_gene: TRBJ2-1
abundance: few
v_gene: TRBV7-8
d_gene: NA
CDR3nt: TGTGCCAGCAGCTTAGTGACGGGAGTCGATGAGCAGTTCTTC
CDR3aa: CASSLVTGVDEQFF

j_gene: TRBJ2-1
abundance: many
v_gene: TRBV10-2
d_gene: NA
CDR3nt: TGCGCCAGCAGACATTCCGGTAATGAGCAGTTCTTC
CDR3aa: CASRHSGNEQFF

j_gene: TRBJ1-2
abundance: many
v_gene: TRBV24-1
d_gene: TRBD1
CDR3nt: TGTGCCACCAGTGACCTGGACAGGAGCTATGGCTACACCTTC
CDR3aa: CATSDLDRSYGYTF

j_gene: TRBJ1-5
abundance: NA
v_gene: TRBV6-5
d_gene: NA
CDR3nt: TGTGCCAGCGGGGAGGGGAGACAGGATCAGCCCCAGCATTTT
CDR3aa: CASGEGRQDQPQHF

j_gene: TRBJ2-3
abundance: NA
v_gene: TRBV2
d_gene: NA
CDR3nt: TGTGCCAGCAGTCCGATTGGGATCGATACGCAGTATTTT
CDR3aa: CASSPIGIDTQYF

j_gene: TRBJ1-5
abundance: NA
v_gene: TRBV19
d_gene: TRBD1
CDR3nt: TGTGCCAGTAGTCACTACGATCCCGGGACAGCGGGGAATCATAGCAATCAGCCCCAGCATTTT
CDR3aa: CASSHYDPGTAGNHSNQPQHF

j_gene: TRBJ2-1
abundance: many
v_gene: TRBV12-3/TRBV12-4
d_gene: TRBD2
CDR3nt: TGTGCCAGCAGAGTAGCGGGGGGGCCGTACAATGAGCAGTTCTTC
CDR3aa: CASRVAGGPYNEQFF

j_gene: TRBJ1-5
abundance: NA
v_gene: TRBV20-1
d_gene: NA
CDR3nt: TGCAGTGCTAGTCTGGACGGTTCGGGTTGGCCCCAGCATTTT
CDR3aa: CSASLDGSGWPQHF

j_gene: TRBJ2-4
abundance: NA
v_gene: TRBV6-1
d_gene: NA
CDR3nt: TGTGCCAGCAGTGCTAAGTACTTC
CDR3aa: CASSAKYF

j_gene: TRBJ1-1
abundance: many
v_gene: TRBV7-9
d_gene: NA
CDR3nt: TGTGCCAGCAGCTTAGCGGAATTCAGGGGATCTGAAGCTTTCTTT
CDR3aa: CASSLAEFRGSEAFF

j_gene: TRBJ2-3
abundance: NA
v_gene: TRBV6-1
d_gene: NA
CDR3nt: TGTGCCAGCAGGGCTCTCAGGGGCCGGCGCACAGATACGCAGTATTTT
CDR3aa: CASRALRGRRTDTQYF

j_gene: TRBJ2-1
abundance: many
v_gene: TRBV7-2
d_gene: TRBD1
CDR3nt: TGTGCCAGCAGCGGACGGTGGACAGGGTCCTACAATGAGCAGTTCTTC
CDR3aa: CASSGRWTGSYNEQFF

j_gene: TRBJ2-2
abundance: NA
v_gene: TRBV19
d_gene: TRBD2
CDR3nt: TGTGCCAGTAGTAAGGTGTCGGGGGGTTACTACACCGGGGAGCTGTTTTTT
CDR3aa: CASSKVSGGYYTGELFF

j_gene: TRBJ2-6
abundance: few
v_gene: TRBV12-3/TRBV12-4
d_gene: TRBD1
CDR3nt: TGTGCCAGCAGCCGTCCCGGGACAGGGATCGGGGCCAACGTCCTGACTTTC
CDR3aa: CASSRPGTGIGANVLTF

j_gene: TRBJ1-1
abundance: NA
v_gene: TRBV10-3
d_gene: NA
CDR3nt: TGTGCCATCAGTGAGTCGGGCAATCACATGAACACTGAAGCTTTCTTT
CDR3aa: CAISESGNHMNTEAFF

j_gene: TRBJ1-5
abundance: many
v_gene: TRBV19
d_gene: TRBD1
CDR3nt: TGTGCCAGTAGTACTCCACAGGGGACCCGAAAGGGGAATCAGCCCCAGCATTTT
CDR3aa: CASSTPQGTRKGNQPQHF

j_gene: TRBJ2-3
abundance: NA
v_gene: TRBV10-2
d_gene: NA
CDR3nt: TGCGCCAGCAGTGTAGAGCGGATCACAGATACGCAGTATTTT
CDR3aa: CASSVERITDTQYF

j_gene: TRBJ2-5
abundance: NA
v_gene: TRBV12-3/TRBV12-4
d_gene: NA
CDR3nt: TGTGCCAGCCTTCTCGTCCTTGGGGAGACCCAGTACTTC
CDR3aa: CASLLVLGETQYF

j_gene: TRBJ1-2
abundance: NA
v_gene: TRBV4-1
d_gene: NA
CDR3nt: TGCGCCAGCAGCCAAGTCGGCCTTTATGGCTACACCTTC
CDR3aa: CASSQVGLYGYTF

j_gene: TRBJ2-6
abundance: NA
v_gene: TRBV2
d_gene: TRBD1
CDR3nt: TGTGCCAGCAGCTCCGGGACAGGGGGCCCAGGGGCCAACGTCCTGACTTTC
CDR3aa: CASSSGTGGPGANVLTF

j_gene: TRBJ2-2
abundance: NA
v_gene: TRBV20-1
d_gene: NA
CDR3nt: TGCAGTGCCCCGTTGGACACCGGGGAGCTGTTTTTT
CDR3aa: CSAPLDTGELFF

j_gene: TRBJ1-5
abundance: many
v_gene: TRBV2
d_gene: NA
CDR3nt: TGTGCCAGCAGTCGTACAGGGCAGAACAATCAGCCCCAGCATTTT
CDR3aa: CASSRTGQNNQPQHF

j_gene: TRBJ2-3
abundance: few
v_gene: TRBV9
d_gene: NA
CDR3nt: TGTGCCAGCAGCGTAGTGGCAGGGTATGTTCCAGATACGCAGTATTTT
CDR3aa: CASSVVAGYVPDTQYF

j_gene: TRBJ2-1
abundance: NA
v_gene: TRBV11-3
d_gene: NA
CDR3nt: TGTGCCAGCAGCTTACAAAATCGGGGCGATGAGCAGTTCTTC
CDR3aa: CASSLQNRGDEQFF

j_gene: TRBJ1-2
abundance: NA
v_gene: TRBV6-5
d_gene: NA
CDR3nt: TGTGCCAGCAGTTACTCGACAGACAACTATGGCTACACCTTC
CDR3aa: CASSYSTDNYGYTF

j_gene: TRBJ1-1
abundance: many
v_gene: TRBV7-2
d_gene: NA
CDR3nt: TGTGCCAGCAGCTTATTTGCGGCATCCGAAGCTTTCTTT
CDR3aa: CASSLFAASEAFF

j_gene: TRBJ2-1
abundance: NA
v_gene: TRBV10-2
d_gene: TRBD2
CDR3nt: TGCGCCATAGGGATAGCGGGGGGCAGTGAGCAGTTCTTC
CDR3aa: CAIGIAGGSEQFF

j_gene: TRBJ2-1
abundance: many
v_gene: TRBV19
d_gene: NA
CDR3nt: TGTGCCAGTAGTATACAGCCGGGAGTCTACAATGAGCAGTTCTTC
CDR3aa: CASSIQPGVYNEQFF

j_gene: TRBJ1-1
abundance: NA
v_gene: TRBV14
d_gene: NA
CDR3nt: TGTGCCAGCAGCCAAGAGAGAATTGGGAACACTGAAGCTTTCTTT
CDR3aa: CASSQERIGNTEAFF